This entry lists 31 T cell receptor beta chains sequenced from one sample in a study of blood T cell repertoires in COVID-19 (dated by TCRdb to 2018 to 2021). The library was obtained by the immunoSEQ multiplex PCR assay. TCRdb holds this immuneACCESS table with in-frame rearrangements only. Some clones are missing; in checked studies, unresolved V genes explain under half, and the rest has no known cause. The sample yields approximately 210,000 clones; 82% were counted once. 12% of the sample is in the top ten clones. The sequencing input was PBMCs or T cells enriched from blood (not recorded which). These receptors were taken from a man aged 35 to 55 who had recovered from COVID-19.

The rearrangement joins TRBV20-1 to TRBJ1-2; D not resolved. This CDR3 region has 12 residues. Germline V gene sequence: CDR1 DFQATT, CDR2 SNEGSKA (reference sequence). V was cut by 3 bases and J by 8 bases, with 13 bases left in between. The DNA for the CDR3 is TGCAGTGCTAGTCGGCCCACGGAGGGCTACACCTTC. Translating it yields CSASRPTEGYTF.

The chain is built from TRBV4-2 and TRBJ2-5; 9 bases fit TRBD2. The germline V gene has CDR1 LGHNA and CDR2 YNFKEQ. The ends lost 0 bases at V and 5 bases at J; junction bases unmatched: 4. The CDR3 consists of 15 residues. The CDR3, as DNA: TGTGCCAGCAGCCAAGATGGGACTAGCCGCGAGACCCAGTACTTC. It yields the protein CASSQDGTSRETQYF.

The V gene is TRBV12-3 or TRBV12-4, the J gene TRBJ1-2; D is perhaps TRBD1 (5 bases). V lost 2 bases, J lost 6 bases, and 10 bases lay in between. CDR3 length: 13 amino acids. The CDR3 DNA reads as TGTGCCAGCAGTTTACGCAGGGTCGATGGCTACACCTTC. This gives the protein CASSLRRVDGYTF.

This chain joins TRBV7-9 and TRBJ2-4, with a weak D call TRBD2 (5 bases). The CDR3 runs to 16 residues. Germline CDR1 SEHNR, CDR2 FQNEAQ (reference sequence). Trimming took 4 bases from V and 0 from J, leaving 13 bases between them. The CDR3 sequence: CASSSPAEIAKNIQYF. In DNA form, the CDR3 reads TGTGCCAGCAGCTCCCCAGCGGAGATAGCCAAAAACATTCAGTACTTC.

This sequence joins TRBV5-1 and TRBJ1-1, with 7 bases that match TRBD1. The ends lost 1 base at V and 1 base at J; junction bases unmatched: 4. CDR3 length equals 15 residues. Germline-derived CDR1 and CDR2 are SGHRS and YFSETQ. CDR3 coding DNA: TGCGCCAGCAGCTTGTGGCAGGGGGAGAACACTGAAGCTTTCTTT. This codes for CASSLWQGENTEAFF.

This clone was seen only a few times. The rearrangement uses TRBV5-5 and TRBJ1-2, with D maybe TRBD1 (6 bases). Trimming pared 2 bases from V and 0 bases from J, leaving 14 bases between. Looked up from germline, CDR1 is SGHKS and CDR2 is YYEKEE (reference sequence). This CDR3 is 16 amino acids long. The CDR3 region has the DNA TGTGCCAGCAGCTTTTCAAGCCCAGGGGCTAACTATGGCTACACCTTC. It codes for CASSFSSPGANYGYTF. The complete variable domain, with remaining parts taken from reference TRBV5-5 and TRBJ1-2, reads DAGVTQSPTHLIKTRGQQVTLRCSPISGHKSVSWYQQVLGQGPQFIFQYYEKEERGRGNFPDRFSARQFPNYSSELNVNALLLGDSALYLCASSFSSPGANYGYTFGSGTRLTVV.

The rearrangement links TRBV12-3 or TRBV12-4 to TRBJ2-5; maybe TRBD2 (6 bases). The CDR3 is 13 residues long. V was pared by 2 bases and J by 5 bases, with 9 bases between. The CDR3: CASSLRGRETQYF. CDR3 DNA sequence: TGTGCCAGCAGTTTACGGGGGAGGGAGACCCAGTACTTC.

The chain has TRBV29-1 and TRBJ1-3, with D uncertain. Trimming pared 1 base from V and 3 bases from J, leaving 7 bases between. The CDR3 contains 13 residues. Per germline, CDR1 SQVTM and CDR2 ANQGSEA. CDR3 DNA: TGCAGCGTTGAAGTACAGTTTGGAAACACCATATATTTT. It encodes CSVEVQFGNTIYF.

This clone showed up just once. The chain uses TRBV5-1 and TRBJ2-1; 7 bases agree with TRBD2. J was trimmed by 6 bases and V by 6 bases; bases with no gene match: 9. Germline values: CDR1 SGHRS, CDR2 YFSETQ. The CDR3 is made up of 14 amino acids. CDR3 loop: CASTSPGTTNEQFF. The CDR3 nucleotides read TGCGCCAGCACATCGCCCGGGACTACCAATGAGCAGTTCTTC.

A few counts support this clone. The gene calls are TRBV7-7 and TRBJ2-1; possibly TRBD2 for D (5 bases). The CDR3 is 15 residues long. V was cut by 1 base and J by 3 bases, with 10 bases left in between. The germline V gene has CDR1 SSHAT and CDR2 FNYEAQ (reference sequence). The CDR3 loop reads CASSLGLTSYNEQFF. DNA of the CDR3: TGTGCCAGCAGCTTAGGGCTAACTAGCTACAATGAGCAGTTCTTC.

The gene calls are TRBV12-5 and TRBJ1-2; a possible D gene is TRBD1 (6 bases). Germline V gene lookup returns CDR1 LGHNT and CDR2 FRNRAP. This CDR3 is built from 17 residues. Trimming removed 6 bases from V and 0 bases from J, with 20 bases in between. The CDR3 sequence is CASGGVDRTLANYGYTF. CDR3 DNA: TGTGCTAGTGGAGGGGTCGACAGGACCTTAGCTAACTATGGCTACACCTTC.

This clone was observed a handful of times. The V call is TRBV5-6, the J call TRBJ2-5; D is perhaps TRBD2 (5 bases). The V gene's germline CDR1 is SGHDT and CDR2 YYEEEE. Between the trimmed V and J ends, which lost 5 bases and 2 bases, there was a span of 13 bases. The CDR3 has 14 amino acids. Here the CDR3 reads CASSQQRLQETQYF. CDR3 nucleotide sequence: TGTGCCAGCAGTCAACAGAGACTACAAGAGACCCAGTACTTC.

V gene TRBV24-1 combines with J gene TRBJ1-2; 8 bases are a match to TRBD1. Germline V CDR1 and CDR2: KGHDR, SFDVKD. J gave up 4 bases and V 4 bases, and 4 bases lay outside the gene matches. CDR3 size: 14 residues. CDR3 in DNA: TGTGCCACCAGTGACAAGGGACAGGTCTATGGCTACACCTTC. This encodes CATSDKGQVYGYTF.

The V and J genes are TRBV3-1 (or the pseudogene TRBV3-2) and TRBJ1-5; D is unresolved. CDR1 and CDR2 (germline): LGHDT, YNNKEL (reference sequence). The length of the CDR3 is 14 residues. Trimming shortened V by 2 bases and J by 4 bases, and 9 bases separated the two germline ends. CDR3 loop: CASSQFAGNQPQHF. CDR3 nucleotide sequence: TGTGCCAGCAGCCAATTTGCGGGGAATCAGCCCCAGCATTTT.

The chain has TRBV6-5 and TRBJ2-1; D is perhaps TRBD1 (5 bases). This CDR3 has 16 amino acids. Trimming pared 0 bases from V and 1 base from J, leaving 10 bases between. Germline lookup yields CDR1 MNHEY and CDR2 SVGAGI. The chain's CDR3 is CASSYSSQGSYNEQFF. Here the CDR3 DNA reads TGTGCCAGCAGTTACTCATCCCAGGGTTCCTACAATGAGCAGTTCTTC.

The chain uses TRBV18 and TRBJ1-1; TRBD1 aligns across 8 bases. The CDR3 loop spans 16 amino acids. The trim removed 3 bases at V and 8 bases at J, leaving 14 bases unmatched. The V gene's germline CDR1 is KGHSH and CDR2 LQKENI. The CDR3: CASSPAPTGVPAEAFF. CDR3 DNA sequence: TGTGCCAGCTCACCCGCCCCGACAGGGGTCCCGGCAGAAGCTTTCTTT.

The V gene is TRBV19, the J gene TRBJ2-7; D is perhaps TRBD2 (5 bases). The CDR3 covers 14 residues. The germline V gene has CDR1 LNHDA and CDR2 SQIVND (reference sequence). V lost 1 base to trimming and J lost 5 bases, with 12 bases between them. CDR3 loop: CASSIASGVDEQYF. In DNA form, the CDR3 reads TGTGCCAGTAGTATAGCTTCCGGGGTCGACGAGCAGTACTTC.

The V and J genes are TRBV6-2 or TRBV6-3 and TRBJ2-2, with a weak D call TRBD1 (6 bases). Trimming removed 6 bases at V and 4 bases at J, with 12 bases between. The CDR3 sequence is 14 residues long. CDR1 MNHEY and CDR2 SVGEGT come from the germline V gene. The CDR3 DNA follows: TGTGCCAGCAGCAGGGGTTCGGGCACCGGGGAGCTGTTTTTT. Its protein is CASSRGSGTGELFF.

The chain carries TRBV29-1 and TRBJ1-1, with D possibly TRBD1 on 5 matching bases. This CDR3 contains 14 residues. Germline-derived CDR1 and CDR2 are SQVTM and ANQGSEA. Trimming left V 5 bases short and J 10 bases short, with 23 bases between. The CDR3 coding sequence is TGCAGCGTTCACCCGAGGATGGTCAGGGATCGAGCTTTCTTT. Its translation: CSVHPRMVRDRAFF.

DNA of the CDR3: TGTGCCAGCTCACCCAGGGCCTGGAATTCACCCCTCCACTTT. Residues: CASSPRAWNSPLHF. This chain links TRBV18 with TRBJ1-6, with D perhaps TRBD1 (5 bases). CDR3 length: 14 residues. The germline V gene encodes CDR1 KGHSH and CDR2 LQKENI. The V and J ends lost 3 bases and 7 bases respectively, with 10 bases between them. Using reference TRBV18 and TRBJ1-6 for the parts outside the CDR3, the full variable domain is NAGVMQNPRHLVRRRGQEARLRCSPMKGHSHVYWYRQLPEEGLKFMVYLQKENIIDESGMPKERFSAEFPKEGPSILRIQQVVRGDSAAYFCASSPRAWNSPLHFGNGTRLTVT.

This clone was recorded only once. This chain uses TRBV6-5 with TRBJ2-1, with 7 bases lining up with TRBD2. The CDR3 loop spans 12 amino acids. Trimming cost V 11 bases and J 6 bases; bases outside gene matches: 7. The germline V gene has CDR1 MNHEY and CDR2 SVGAGI. This chain's CDR3 is CACLGGGNEQFF. The CDR3 region has the DNA TGTGCCTGCCTGGGGGGGGGCAATGAGCAGTTCTTC.

This clone turned up a few times. This sequence joins TRBV10-3 and TRBJ1-1; D might be TRBD1 (5 bases). Trimming removed 6 bases at V and 1 base at J, with 12 bases between. Germline CDR1 reads ENHRY; CDR2 reads SYGVKD. CDR3 size: 14 residues. CDR3 protein: CAIRGGLGNTEAFF. CDR3 sequence (DNA): TGTGCCATCAGGGGGGGACTTGGGAACACTGAAGCTTTCTTT.

The chain uses TRBV3-1 (or the pseudogene TRBV3-2) and TRBJ1-3; D is ambiguous. V lost 3 bases to trimming and J lost 0 bases, with 9 bases between them. The CDR3 totals 15 residues. Germline V gene data show CDR1 as LGHDT and CDR2 as YNNKEL (reference sequence). The CDR3 DNA sequence: TGTGCCAGCAGCCAGTCGGTTCACTCTGGAAACACCATATATTTT. Translation gives CASSQSVHSGNTIYF.

The genes are TRBV6-2 or TRBV6-3 and TRBJ1-5; 7 bases fit TRBD1. Per germline, CDR1 MNHEY and CDR2 SVGEGT. The V gene end was trimmed by 0 bases and the J gene end by 6 bases; junction bases not matched to a gene: 11. The CDR3 spans 17 residues. The CDR3 region is CASSYSIQGRTSQPQHF. The CDR3 DNA follows: TGTGCCAGCAGTTACTCAATACAGGGGCGGACCTCTCAGCCCCAGCATTTT.

The J gene is TRBJ1-2, the V gene TRBV5-1; 8 bases agree with TRBD1. V lost 3 bases to trimming and J lost 3 bases; unmatched junction nucleotides: 7. This CDR3 comprises 15 residues. Germline-derived CDR1 and CDR2 are SGHRS and YFSETQ. DNA for the CDR3: TGCGCCAGCAGCTACGGACAGGGAGAGGACTATGGCTACACCTTC. This gives the protein CASSYGQGEDYGYTF.

This clone was seen a few times. The conserved closing phenylalanine or tryptophan is absent in this CDR3, likely reflecting a read error. Because the CDR3's place on the DNA is in doubt, the DNA is left out and the CDR3 is given as listed by TCRdb. J is TRBJ1-2 and V is TRBV19; no DNA check was done on the table's D call, TRBD1. The length of the CDR3 is 8 amino acids, counting both ends. The germline gives CDR1 LNHDA, CDR2 SQIVND (reference sequence). CDR3 sequence: CASKGDLE.

The rearrangement uses TRBV23-1 and TRBJ2-2, with TRBD1 as a possible D gene (6 bases). TRBV23-1 falls under the ORF class, with uncertain function. This CDR3 is built from 13 residues. V was cut by 8 bases and J by 6 bases, with 13 bases left in between. For the CDR3, the DNA is TGCGCCAGCGGGACACACAACCCCGGGGAGCTGTTTTTT. Translating gives CASGTHNPGELFF.

V usage is TRBV21-1 and J usage is TRBJ2-7; TRBD2, the table's D call, lacks a check against the DNA. TRBV21-1 is labeled a pseudogene. The CDR3 is 14 amino acids. DNA of the CDR3: TGTGCCAGCAGCAAGGGGAGACTCCCCTACGAGCAGTACGTC. Translated: CASSKGRLPYEQYV.

The gene calls are TRBV7-2 and TRBJ1-5; 8 nucleotides match TRBD1. The CDR3 contains 16 residues. CDR1 is SGHTA, CDR2 FQGNSA, per germline. Trimming took 1 base from V and 2 from J; bases not matched to a gene: 4. The CDR3 loop is CASSLDGTGGNQPQHF. The CDR3, as DNA: TGTGCCAGCAGCTTAGATGGGACAGGAGGCAATCAGCCCCAGCATTTT.

The CDR3 bases are TGTGCCAGCAGCTTGCGGCAGGGTTTTGATGAAGCTTTCTTT. This gives the protein CASSLRQGFDEAFF. This chain connects TRBV5-4 to TRBJ1-1; a possible D gene is TRBD1 (5 bases). Trimming pared 1 base from V and 7 bases from J, leaving 14 bases between. Germline CDR1 is SGHNT and CDR2 is YYREEE (reference sequence). The CDR3 contains 14 residues.

CDR3: CASSLGVEEKLFF. CDR3 nucleotides: TGTGCCAGCAGCTTGGGGGTGGAGGAAAAACTGTTTTTT. The V gene is TRBV5-6, the J gene TRBJ1-4, with D uncertain. Germline CDR1 SGHDT, CDR2 YYEEEE. CDR3 length: 13 amino acids. With 0 bases removed from V and 8 bases from J, the gap between germline ends came to 8 bases.